Sequencing of this TCR beta chain was carried out in a study of control samples from healthy donors and cancer patients. Generated by immunoSEQ multiplex PCR, the TCRdb table keeps only in-frame clones and is missing some. The sample carries roughly 100,000 clones, 80% to 90% recorded once. The clonotype was recovered from a woman aged 45-59 years in good health. Specimen: blood.

CDR3 protein: CASSYSLRGLGETQYF. CDR3 nucleotides: TGTGCCAGCAGTTACTCGTTAAGAGGGTTAGGAGAGACCCAGTACTTC. The chain couples TRBV6-2 or TRBV6-3 to TRBJ2-5, with a possible D match to TRBD2 (5 bases). Between the trimmed V and J ends, which lost 0 bases and 4 bases, there was a span of 15 bases. CDR1 and CDR2 from the germline V gene are MNHEY and SVGEGT. This CDR3 region has 16 residues.